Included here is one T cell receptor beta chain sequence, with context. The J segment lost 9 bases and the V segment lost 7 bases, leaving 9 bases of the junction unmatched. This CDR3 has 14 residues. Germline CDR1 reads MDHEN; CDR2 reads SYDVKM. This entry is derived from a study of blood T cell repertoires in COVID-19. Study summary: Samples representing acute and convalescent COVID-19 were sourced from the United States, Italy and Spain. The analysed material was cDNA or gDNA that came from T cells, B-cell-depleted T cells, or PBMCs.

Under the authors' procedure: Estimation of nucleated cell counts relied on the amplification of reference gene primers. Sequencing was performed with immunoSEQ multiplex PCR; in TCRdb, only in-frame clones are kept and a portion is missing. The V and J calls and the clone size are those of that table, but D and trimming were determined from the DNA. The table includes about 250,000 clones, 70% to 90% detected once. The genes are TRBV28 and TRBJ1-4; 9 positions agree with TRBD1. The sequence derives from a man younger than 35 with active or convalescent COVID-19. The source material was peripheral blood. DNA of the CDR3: TGTGCCAGCAATCAAAGGACAGGGGCTAAAAAACTGTTTTTT. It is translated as CASNQRTGAKKLFF.